The 9 T cell receptor beta chains below were found in one sample sequenced in a study of fetal regulatory T cell absence and autoimmunity. Repertoires were generated with immunoSEQ multiplex PCR, while TCRdb's copy carries only in-frame clones and drops some. The repertoire has around 100,000 clones, 60% to 80% of them found once; the top ten carry roughly 2%. Material: pancreas tissue. Receptor source: a male donor with IPEX syndrome.

CDR3 residues: CASNEYRGLYGYTF. In nucleotides, the CDR3 is TGTGCCAGCAACGAATACAGGGGACTCTATGGCTACACCTTC. The chain links TRBV7-2 to TRBJ1-2; 7 bases fit TRBD1. The junction had 9 bases not matched to a gene; V was cut back by 7 bases and J by 4 bases. Germline CDR1 reads SGHTA; CDR2 reads FQGNSA. This CDR3 is built from 14 residues.

Here the CDR3 reads CASSEAVSTDTQYF. DNA for the CDR3: TGCGCCAGCAGTGAGGCGGTTAGCACAGATACGCAGTATTTT. The V call is TRBV10-1, the J call TRBJ2-3; D call uncertain. The CDR3 consists of 14 residues. From germline, CDR1 is WNHNN and CDR2 SYGVQD (reference sequence). V lost 2 bases, J lost 0 bases, and 6 bases lay in between.

The chain combines TRBV30 with TRBJ2-7; tentative D call: TRBD1 (5 bases). Germline CDR1 and CDR2: GTSNPN and SVGIG (reference sequence). CDR3 length equals 11 residues. Between the trimmed V and J ends, which lost 3 bases and 2 bases, there was a span of 5 bases. The CDR3 bases are TGTGCCTGGAGACAGGCCTACGAGCAGTACTTC. This translates into CAWRQAYEQYF.

The genes are TRBV11-3 and TRBJ2-7, with D unclear. The V end was cut by 5 bases, the J end by 3 bases, with 11 bases between. Looked up from germline, CDR1 is SGHNT and CDR2 is YENEEA. This CDR3 spans 13 amino acids. The CDR3 DNA reads as TGTGCCAGCAGCCCCTCACAGCTCTACGAGCAGTACTTC. This codes for CASSPSQLYEQYF.

The rearrangement links TRBV29-1 to TRBJ2-3; 9 bases align to TRBD1. This CDR3 region has 15 residues. J lost 2 bases, V lost 0 bases, and 3 bases had no gene match. Germline loops: CDR1 SQVTM, CDR2 ANQGSEA. This chain's CDR3 is CSVEEGTGNTDTQYF. CDR3 DNA: TGCAGCGTTGAAGAAGGGACAGGGAACACAGATACGCAGTATTTT.

V is TRBV10-3 and J is TRBJ1-5; the match to TRBD1 covers 11 bases. The V and J ends lost 10 bases and 7 bases, in that order; junction bases with no gene match: 6. The CDR3 is made up of 13 amino acids. Germline V gene data show CDR1 as ENHRY and CDR2 as SYGVKD. The CDR3 protein is CATRTGGVQPQHF. For the CDR3, the DNA is TGTGCCACCCGGACAGGGGGCGTCCAGCCCCAGCATTTT.

This sequence joins TRBV13 and TRBJ1-1; D ambiguous. The CDR3 runs to 13 residues. Trimming removed 8 bases at V and 2 bases at J, with 12 bases between. Germline V gives CDR1 PRHDT, CDR2 FYEKMQ (reference sequence). CDR3 nucleotides: TGTGCCAGCTCCGGGTGGGCCAACACTGAAGCTTTCTTT. This sequence encodes CASSGWANTEAFF.

The chain recombines TRBV29-1 with TRBJ1-2; the D is unclear. The CDR3 length is 15 residues. CDR1 and CDR2 from the germline V gene are SQVTM and ANQGSEA. Between the trimmed V and J ends, which lost 0 bases and 0 bases, there was a span of 11 bases. The CDR3 sequence is CSVEDRREANYGYTF. CDR3 nucleotides: TGCAGCGTTGAAGATCGTAGGGAAGCTAACTATGGCTACACCTTC.

V usage is TRBV4-1 and J usage is TRBJ2-3; the D is unclear. The germline CDR1 and CDR2 sequences are MGHRA and YSYEKL. V was trimmed by 0 bases and J by 2 bases, leaving 3 bases between them. This CDR3 comprises 13 residues. Here the CDR3 DNA reads TGCGCCAGCAGCCAAGAAATCACAGATACGCAGTATTTT. Translated: CASSQEITDTQYF.